The sequence of this TCR beta chain was determined in a study of blood T cells in healthy people across ages. On the study more broadly: Using template switching, researchers captured about one barcoded beta molecule for each two T cells.

Note on this clonotype: What it binds is unknown. This may arise from a read error, as a much more abundant clone is one base away.

Study outcomes and limitations: Nothing was known about donor CMV status, and this possibly confounded expanded clonotype changes. Among T cells, TCR beta diversity per million cells dropped roughly linearly as age rose.

The CDR3 length is 14 residues. The germline V gene encodes CDR1 SEHNR and CDR2 FQNEAQ (reference sequence). V was cut by 8 bases and J by 13 bases, with 26 bases left in between. A second PCR of roughly 7 to 11 cycles used a sample-barcoded 5' primer and a J-beta primer mix. TCRdb recomputed calls from the 5' RACE reads with MiXCR, one row per CDR3 protein. This sample has 1.5 million to 2 million distinct CDR3 sequences, with around 50% found just once. This TCR was sampled from a woman aged 40 to 50 in good health. The sample taken for sequencing was blood. This chain uses TRBV7-9 with TRBJ2-5; D assignment may be TRBD1 or TRBD2 (5 bases each). The CDR3 sequence: CASAPRERRGERYF. CDR3 sequence (DNA): TGTGCCAGCGCACCCCGGGAAAGACGGGGCGAGCGGTACTTC. Based on the CDR3 plus reference TRBV7-9 and TRBJ2-5, the full variable domain is DTGVSQNPRHKITKRGQNVTFRCDPISEHNRLYWYRQTLGQGPEFLTYFQNEAQLEKSRLLSDRFSAERPKGSFSTLEIQRTEQGDSAMYLCASAPRERRGERYFGPGTRLLVL.